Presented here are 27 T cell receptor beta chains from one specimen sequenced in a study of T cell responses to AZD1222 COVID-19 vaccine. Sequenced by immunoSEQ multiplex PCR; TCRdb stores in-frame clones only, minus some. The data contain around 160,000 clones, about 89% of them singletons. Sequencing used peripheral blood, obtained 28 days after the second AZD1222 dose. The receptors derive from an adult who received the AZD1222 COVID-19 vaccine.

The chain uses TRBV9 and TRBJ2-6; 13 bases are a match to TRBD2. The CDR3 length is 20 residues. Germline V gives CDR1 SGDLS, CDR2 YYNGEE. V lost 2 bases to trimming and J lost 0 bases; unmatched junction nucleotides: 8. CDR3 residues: CASSVTGTSGKGSGANVLTF. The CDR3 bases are TGTGCCAGCAGCGTTACGGGGACTAGCGGGAAAGGCTCTGGGGCCAACGTCCTGACTTTC. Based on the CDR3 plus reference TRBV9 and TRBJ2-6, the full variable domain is DSGVTQTPKHLITATGQRVTLRCSPRSGDLSVYWYQQSLDQGLQFLIQYYNGEERAKGNILERFSAQQFPDLHSELNLSSLELGDSALYFCASSVTGTSGKGSGANVLTFGAGSRLTVL.

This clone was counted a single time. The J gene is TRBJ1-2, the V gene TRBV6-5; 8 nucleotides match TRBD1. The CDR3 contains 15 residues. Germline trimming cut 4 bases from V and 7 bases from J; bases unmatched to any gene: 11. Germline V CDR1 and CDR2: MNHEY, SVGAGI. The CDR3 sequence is CASSFRGQGATGYTF. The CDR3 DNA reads TGTGCCAGCAGTTTCCGGGGGCAGGGGGCGACTGGCTACACCTTC.

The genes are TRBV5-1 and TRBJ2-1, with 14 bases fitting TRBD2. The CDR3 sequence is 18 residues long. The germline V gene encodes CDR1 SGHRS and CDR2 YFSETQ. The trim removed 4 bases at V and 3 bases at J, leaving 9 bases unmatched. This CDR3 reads CASSPGTSGSGLYNEQFF. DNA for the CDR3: TGCGCCAGCAGCCCTGGGACTAGCGGGAGCGGACTCTACAATGAGCAGTTCTTC.

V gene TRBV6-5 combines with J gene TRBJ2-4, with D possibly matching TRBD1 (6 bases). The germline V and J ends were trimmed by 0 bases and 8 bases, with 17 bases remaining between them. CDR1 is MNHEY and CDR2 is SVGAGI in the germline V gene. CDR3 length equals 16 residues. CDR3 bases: TGTGCCAGCAGTTACTCGCGCAGGGGATGGAGAGACATTCAGTACTTC. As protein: CASSYSRRGWRDIQYF.

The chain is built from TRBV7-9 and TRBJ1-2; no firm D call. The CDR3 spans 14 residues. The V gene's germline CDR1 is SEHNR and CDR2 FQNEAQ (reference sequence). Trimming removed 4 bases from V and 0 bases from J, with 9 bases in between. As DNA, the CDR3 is TGTGCCAGCAGCTACCCTCCGGCTAACTATGGCTACACCTTC. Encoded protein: CASSYPPANYGYTF.

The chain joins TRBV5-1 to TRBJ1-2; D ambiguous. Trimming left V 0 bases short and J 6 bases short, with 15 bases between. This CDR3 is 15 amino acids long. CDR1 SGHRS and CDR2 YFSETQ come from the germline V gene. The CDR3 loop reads CASSLDAAAGDGYTF. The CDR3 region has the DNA TGCGCCAGCAGCTTGGATGCGGCCGCGGGAGATGGCTACACCTTC.

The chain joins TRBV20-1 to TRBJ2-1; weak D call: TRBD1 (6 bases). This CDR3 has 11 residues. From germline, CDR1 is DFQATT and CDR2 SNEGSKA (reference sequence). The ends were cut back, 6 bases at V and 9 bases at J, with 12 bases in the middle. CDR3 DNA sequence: TGCAGTGCCCTTAGGGGGAGTGAGCAGTTCTTC. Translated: CSALRGSEQFF.

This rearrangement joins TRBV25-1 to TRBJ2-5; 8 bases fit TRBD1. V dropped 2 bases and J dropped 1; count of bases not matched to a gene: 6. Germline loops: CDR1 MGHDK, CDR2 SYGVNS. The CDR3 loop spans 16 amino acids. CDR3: CASSERAGGIQETQYF. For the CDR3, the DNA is TGTGCCAGCAGTGAAAGGGCAGGGGGCATCCAAGAGACCCAGTACTTC.

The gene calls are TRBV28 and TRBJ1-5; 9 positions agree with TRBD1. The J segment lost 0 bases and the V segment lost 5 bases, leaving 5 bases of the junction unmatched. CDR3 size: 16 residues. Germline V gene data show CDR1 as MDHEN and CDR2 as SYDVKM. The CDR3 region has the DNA TGTGCCAGCAGTACCTGGACAGGGGATAGCAATCAGCCCCAGCATTTT. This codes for CASSTWTGDSNQPQHF.

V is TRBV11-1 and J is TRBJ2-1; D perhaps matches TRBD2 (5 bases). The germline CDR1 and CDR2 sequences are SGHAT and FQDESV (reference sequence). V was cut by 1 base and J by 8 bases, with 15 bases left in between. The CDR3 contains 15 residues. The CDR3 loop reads CASSLGSGSPYEQFF. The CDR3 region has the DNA TGTGCCAGCAGCTTAGGAAGCGGCAGCCCATATGAGCAGTTCTTC.

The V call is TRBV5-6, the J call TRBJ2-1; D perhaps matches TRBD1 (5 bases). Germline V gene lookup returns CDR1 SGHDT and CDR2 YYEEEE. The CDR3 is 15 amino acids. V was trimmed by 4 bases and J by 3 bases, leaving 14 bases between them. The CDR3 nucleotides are TGTGCCAGCAGCGACGACAGAAGAGACTACAATGAGCAGTTCTTC. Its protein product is CASSDDRRDYNEQFF.

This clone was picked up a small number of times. DNA of the CDR3: TGTGCCAGCGCCATAGCCGAGGACAAGAACACTGAAGCTTTCTTT. Protein product: CASAIAEDKNTEAFF. This chain connects TRBV3-1 (or the pseudogene TRBV3-2) to TRBJ1-1, with D tentatively TRBD1 (5 bases). The CDR3 contains 15 residues. Germline loops: CDR1 LGHDT, CDR2 YNNKEL (reference sequence). V dropped 8 bases and J dropped 1 base, with 17 bases sitting between them.

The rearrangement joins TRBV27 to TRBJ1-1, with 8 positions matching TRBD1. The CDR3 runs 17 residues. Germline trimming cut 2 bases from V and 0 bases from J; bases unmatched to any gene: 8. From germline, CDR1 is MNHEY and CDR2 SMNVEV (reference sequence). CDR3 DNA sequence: TGTGCCAGCAGTTTAGGACAGGGTGGACCGATGAACACTGAAGCTTTCTTT. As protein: CASSLGQGGPMNTEAFF.

CDR3 nucleotide sequence: TGTGCCAGCAGTGAGTGGGGTAAGGGCACTGAAGCTTTCTTT. It yields the protein CASSEWGKGTEAFF. The gene calls are TRBV25-1 and TRBJ1-1, with D unresolved. The CDR3 is made up of 14 amino acids. Germline V lookup: CDR1 MGHDK, CDR2 SYGVNS. V was cut by 3 bases and J by 4 bases, with 12 bases left in between.

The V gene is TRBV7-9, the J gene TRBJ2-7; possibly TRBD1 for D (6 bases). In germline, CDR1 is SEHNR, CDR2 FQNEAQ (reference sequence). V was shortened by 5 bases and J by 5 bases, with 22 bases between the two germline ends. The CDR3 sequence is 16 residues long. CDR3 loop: CASSLTGFAKNHEQYF. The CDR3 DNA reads TGTGCCAGCAGCCTAACAGGGTTCGCTAAAAATCACGAGCAGTACTTC.

CDR3 coding DNA: TGTGCCAGTAGTATATCGGGAGGGCGCGATGGCTACACCTTC. Protein: CASSISGGRDGYTF. The chain links TRBV19 to TRBJ1-2; D gene unclear. Per germline, CDR1 LNHDA and CDR2 SQIVND (reference sequence). The CDR3 has 14 residues. V lost 2 bases, J lost 6 bases, and 13 bases lay in between.

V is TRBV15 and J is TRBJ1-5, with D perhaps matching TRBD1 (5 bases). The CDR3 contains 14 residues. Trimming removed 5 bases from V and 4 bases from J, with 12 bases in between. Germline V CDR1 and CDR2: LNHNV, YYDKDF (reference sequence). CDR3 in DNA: TGTGCCACCAGCCACGACAGACTTAATCAGCCCCAGCATTTT. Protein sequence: CATSHDRLNQPQHF.

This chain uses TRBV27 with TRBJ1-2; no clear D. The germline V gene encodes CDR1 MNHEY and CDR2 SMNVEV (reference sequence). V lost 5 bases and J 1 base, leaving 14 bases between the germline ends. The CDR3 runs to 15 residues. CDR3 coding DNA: TGTGCCAGCAGTCCTTTAGGACGAGGTAACTATGGCTACACCTTC. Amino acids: CASSPLGRGNYGYTF.

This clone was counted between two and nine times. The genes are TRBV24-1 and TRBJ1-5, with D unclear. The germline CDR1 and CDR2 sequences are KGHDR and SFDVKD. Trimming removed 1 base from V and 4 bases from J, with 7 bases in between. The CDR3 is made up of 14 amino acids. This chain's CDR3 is CATSDLASNQPQHF. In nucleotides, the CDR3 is TGTGCCACCAGTGATTTAGCCTCTAATCAGCCCCAGCATTTT.

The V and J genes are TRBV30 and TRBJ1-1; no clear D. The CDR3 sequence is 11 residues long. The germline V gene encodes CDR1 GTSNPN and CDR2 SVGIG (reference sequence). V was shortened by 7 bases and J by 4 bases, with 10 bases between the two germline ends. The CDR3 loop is CASDIFTEAFF. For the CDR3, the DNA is TGTGCCTCCGACATTTTCACTGAAGCTTTCTTT.

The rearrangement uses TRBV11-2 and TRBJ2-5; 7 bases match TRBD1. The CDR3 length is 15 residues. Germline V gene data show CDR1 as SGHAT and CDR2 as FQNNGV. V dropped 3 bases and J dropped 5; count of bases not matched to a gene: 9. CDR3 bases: TGTGCCAGCAGCTTCCAGAAGGGGGCTGGCGAGACCCAGTACTTC. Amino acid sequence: CASSFQKGAGETQYF.

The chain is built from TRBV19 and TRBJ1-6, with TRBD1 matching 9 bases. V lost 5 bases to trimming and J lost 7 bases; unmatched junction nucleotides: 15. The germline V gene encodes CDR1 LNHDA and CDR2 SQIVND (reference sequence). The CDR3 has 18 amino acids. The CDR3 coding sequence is TGTGCCAGTAGTCCCCCGGGACAGGGAGGTTCGGGGAATTCACCCCTCCACTTT. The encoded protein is CASSPPGQGGSGNSPLHF.

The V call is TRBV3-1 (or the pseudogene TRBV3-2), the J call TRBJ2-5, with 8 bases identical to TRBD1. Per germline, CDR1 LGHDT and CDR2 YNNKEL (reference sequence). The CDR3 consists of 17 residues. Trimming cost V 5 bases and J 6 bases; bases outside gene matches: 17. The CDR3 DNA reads TGTGCCAGCAGCAACCCCTTTCGCCAGGGGGCTAGAAAGACCCAGTACTTC. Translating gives CASSNPFRQGARKTQYF.

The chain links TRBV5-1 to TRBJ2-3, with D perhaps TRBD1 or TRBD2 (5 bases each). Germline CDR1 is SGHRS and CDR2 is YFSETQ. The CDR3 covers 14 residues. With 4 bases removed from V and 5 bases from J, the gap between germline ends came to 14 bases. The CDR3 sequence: CASSGPGPKDTQYF. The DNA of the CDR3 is TGCGCCAGCAGCGGGCCGGGGCCAAAAGATACGCAGTATTTT. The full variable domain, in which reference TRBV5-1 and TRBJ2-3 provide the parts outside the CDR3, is KAGVTQTPRYLIKTRGQQVTLSCSPISGHRSVSWYQQTPGQGLQFLFEYFSETQRNKGNFPGRFSGRQFSNSRSEMNVSTLELGDSALYLCASSGPGPKDTQYFGPGTRLTVL.

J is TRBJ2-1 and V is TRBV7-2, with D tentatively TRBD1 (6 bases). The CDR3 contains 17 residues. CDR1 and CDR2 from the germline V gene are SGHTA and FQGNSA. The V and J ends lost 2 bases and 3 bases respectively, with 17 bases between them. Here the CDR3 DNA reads TGTGCCAGCAGCTTAAGGTGGGTCAGGGGAAACTACAATGAGCAGTTCTTC. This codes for CASSLRWVRGNYNEQFF.

Written as DNA, the CDR3 is TGTGCCAGCAGCCAAGTAATAATCCCAGGTTCACCCCTCCACTTT. Its protein is CASSQVIIPGSPLHF. The chain recombines TRBV3-1 (or the pseudogene TRBV3-2) with TRBJ1-6; D is ambiguous. V lost 1 base to trimming and J lost 9 bases, with 13 bases between them. Germline V gene data show CDR1 as LGHDT and CDR2 as YNNKEL (reference sequence). This CDR3 has 15 residues.

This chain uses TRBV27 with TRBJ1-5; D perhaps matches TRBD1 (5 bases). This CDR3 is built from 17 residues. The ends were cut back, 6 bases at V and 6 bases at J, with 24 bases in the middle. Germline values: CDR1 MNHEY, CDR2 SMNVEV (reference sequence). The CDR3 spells CASSLTGTLTGGQPQHF. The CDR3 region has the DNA TGTGCCAGCAGCCTTACCGGGACCCTAACCGGCGGTCAGCCCCAGCATTTT.